This T cell receptor (beta chain) was recorded in a study of T cells after yellow fever vaccination. TCRdb ran MiXCR on the 5' RACE reads and lists one entry per CDR3 protein. The sample carries around 340,000 distinct CDR3 sequences, 8.7% recorded once. This clonotype was counted at least ten times. Germline V gene sequence: CDR1 DFQATT, CDR2 SNEGSKA (reference sequence). This CDR3 is built from 16 residues. The V end lost 6 bases, the J end lost 0 bases, and 19 bases lay between the germline ends. The clonotype originates from a man between 18 and 29 years old who received the YFV17D yellow fever vaccine. This chain links TRBV20-1 with TRBJ2-3; D is uncertain. This specimen was PBMCs, taken on the day of the first yellow fever vaccination. The DNA of the CDR3 is TGCAGTGCCCTGGCCGACTTAGACCCTAGCACAGATACGCAGTATTTT. The encoded protein is CSALADLDPSTDTQYF.